The rows below give T cell receptor beta chains drawn from one sample of a study of identical twins. TCRdb analysed the 5' RACE reads with MiXCR anew, one entry per CDR3 protein. The sample lists 450,000 or so distinct CDR3 sequences; about 14% were seen once. These data were also filed under a second study, of yellow fever vaccine responses in identical twins.

Material for sequencing was CD4+ T cells sorted from blood. These TCRs come from a woman aged 18 to 35 in good health. Each CDR3 is given with its conserved first and last residue. Each record gives: V gene, J gene, clone size, CDR3 protein. Only part of the rows carry a size: once, few, many, or a class if the clone is expanded.

TRBV29-1,TRBJ2-7,many,CSVTGTSGSIDEQYF
TRBV3-1,TRBJ2-2,-,CASSRAAGVAPGELFF
TRBV24-1,TRBJ2-1,few,CATSGALGPSNEQFF
TRBV4-2,TRBJ2-7,-,CASSLITSGSSYEQYF
TRBV2,TRBJ2-3,few,CACSSPGGTSGRISDTQYF
TRBV12-3/TRBV12-4,TRBJ1-6,many,CASGRAQGGLHF
TRBV5-1,TRBJ2-1,-,CASSIPLAGGTNEQLF
TRBV28,TRBJ2-7,few,CASSTQGFIYEQYF
TRBV7-2,TRBJ2-3,-,CASSREGQVPTSGQYF
TRBV3-1,TRBJ2-7,-,CASSQESHEQYF
TRBV5-1,TRBJ2-3,many,CASSLEGATDTQYF
TRBV12-3/TRBV12-4,TRBJ1-4,-,CASSPQGAVGEKLFF
TRBV18,TRBJ2-2,-,CASSSSTRTGELFF
TRBV20-1,TRBJ2-3,many,CSAPFPDTQYF
TRBV7-9,TRBJ1-1,-,CASSFYEGMLGTEAFF
TRBV15,TRBJ2-5,-,CATRRGLAGDIETQYF
TRBV6-2/TRBV6-3,TRBJ2-7,-,CASSRITSASYEQYF
TRBV24-1,TRBJ2-1,few,CATSDAGGAYNEQFF
TRBV15,TRBJ2-5,-,CATSRDYSGETQYF
TRBV20-1,TRBJ2-5,-,CSARPTGVETQYF
TRBV7-9,TRBJ2-1,few,CASSPPGISGRGEQFF
TRBV7-2,TRBJ2-1,-,CASSFTDRWGSYNEQFF
TRBV4-2,TRBJ2-4,few,CASTRFFRRNPGQGNIQYF
TRBV28,TRBJ2-4,-,CASSLPGQVGPKAKNIQYF
TRBV10-3,TRBJ1-2,-,CAIRARQGVDYGYTF
TRBV20-1,TRBJ2-2,many,CSALVAGVNTGELFF
TRBV5-1,TRBJ2-7,-,CASSLGLDFEQYF
TRBV6-1,TRBJ1-5,few,CASRGGSNQPQHF
TRBV15,TRBJ2-2,few,CATSSPGRGQGQGELFF
TRBV12-5,TRBJ2-7,-,CASGLDIYEQYF
TRBV5-1,TRBJ2-7,-,CASSSSTAYEQYF
TRBV5-5,TRBJ2-3,-,CASSARGPSTDTQYF
TRBV3-1,TRBJ1-1,many,CASSQPQGMGTEAFF
TRBV14,TRBJ2-1,few,CASSLMARGPSYNEQFF
TRBV6-6,TRBJ2-6,few,CASWSSGANVLTF
TRBV12-3/TRBV12-4,TRBJ2-3,many,CASRPGSSTDTQYF
TRBV3-1,TRBJ2-7,few,CASSQDTRGEQYF
TRBV14,TRBJ2-3,few,CASGRQGTDTQYF
TRBV7-2,TRBJ2-5,few,CASSPAKGLAVETQYF
TRBV5-1,TRBJ1-1,many,CASSPGGSNTEAFF
TRBV20-1,TRBJ2-1,-,CSARGSRVGQFF
TRBV29-1,TRBJ1-1,few,CSVRGTGVEAFF